There are many counts of the clone carrying this TCR beta chain. Its matching antigen is unknown. These data are taken from a study of regulatory T cells in long-lasting Graves disease. Study at large: Antithyroid drug intake by newly diagnosed Graves' patients had lasted under 3 months.

Time point specified: newly diagnosed GD, antithyroid drugs for less than 3 months. After RNA was extracted from PBMCs, the TCR library was made from it. Whole-study results and caveats: With persistent disease, TRBV28, TRBJ1-2 and TRBJ2-5 were the favored segments.

CDR1 and CDR2 (germline): MDHEN, SYDVKM. This CDR3 is 16 amino acids long. Trimming removed 2 bases from V and 5 bases from J; junction bases left unmatched: 10. Relying on iRepertoire HTBI primers and Arm-PCR of CDR3 regions, the team built TCR beta libraries. TCRdb itself ran the multiplex PCR reads through MiXCR, one entry per CDR3 protein. The sample yields around 400,000 distinct CDR3 sequences, about a sixth seen once. The rearrangement uses TRBV28 and TRBJ1-1; 8 bases are shared with TRBD1. Source: peripheral blood mononuclear cells (PBMCs), taken at new diagnosis, from a patient treated with antithyroid drugs. This clonotype originated in a female donor with Graves disease. CDR3 bases: TGTGCCAGCAGTTTACGAGTGCAGGGGGCGCGAACTGAAGCTTTCTTT. As protein: CASSLRVQGARTEAFF.